The rows below give T cell receptor beta chains drawn from one sample of a study of T cells after yellow fever vaccination. MiXCR, run by TCRdb on the 5' RACE reads, gives a single entry per CDR3 protein. The repertoire holds tens of thousands of distinct CDR3 sequences, roughly 7.4% seen once, with approximately 34% in the top ten. Sequencing was performed on CD8+ T cells sorted from PBMCs, taken 15 days after the yellow fever booster vaccination. These receptors originate from a man in his thirties or forties who received the YFV17D yellow fever vaccine. Both conserved end residues are trimmed from each CDR3. The order of the fields is J gene, V gene, D gene, CDR3 protein. D genes are given only for firm matches.

TRBJ2-1	TRBV11-2	TRBD2	ASSLVTPPLAGEGEQF
TRBJ2-5	TRBV14	NA	ASSQDLWETQY
TRBJ2-7	TRBV14	NA	ASSQVNRVDEQY
TRBJ2-4	TRBV11-2	TRBD1	ASSLETGSLGVGIGNIQY
TRBJ2-7	TRBV9	NA	ASSVAGELHEQY
TRBJ2-7	TRBV12-3/TRBV12-4	TRBD2	ASKVAGSYEQY
TRBJ2-7	TRBV12-3/TRBV12-4	NA	ASRPSGYNEQY
TRBJ2-7	TRBV28	NA	ASSHRDEQY
TRBJ2-7	TRBV19	NA	ASRVAGASYEQY
TRBJ2-7	TRBV15	TRBD1	ATSRDTVQGGYEQY
TRBJ2-7	TRBV27	NA	ASSPQGMGEQY
TRBJ2-1	TRBV7-8	TRBD2	ASNHRAGDPSHNEQF
TRBJ2-1	TRBV13	TRBD1	ASSPRDRSYNEQF
TRBJ2-3	TRBV28	TRBD2	ASSSAGGHTDTQY
TRBJ1-2	TRBV12-3/TRBV12-4	TRBD1	ASSFDSTGSYGYT
TRBJ2-3	TRBV5-1	TRBD2	ASSPLPSGSESDTQY
TRBJ1-1	TRBV18	NA	ASSPEYNEAF
TRBJ2-1	TRBV3-1	TRBD1	ASSQVDGDRWQF
TRBJ2-7	TRBV27	TRBD1	ASSFGTGYEQY
TRBJ2-1	TRBV4-3	TRBD1	ASSQAPQGVYNEQF
TRBJ2-2	TRBV12-3/TRBV12-4	NA	ASSNDKAYANTGELF
TRBJ2-1	TRBV12-3/TRBV12-4	NA	ASGGLNNEEQF
TRBJ2-2	TRBV6-2/TRBV6-3	NA	ASSYRLASTGELF
TRBJ2-1	TRBV9	TRBD2	ASSVVGLDDEQF
TRBJ2-1	TRBV12-3/TRBV12-4	TRBD1	ASRTGNYNEQF
TRBJ2-5	TRBV12-3/TRBV12-4	NA	ASSGGTDYQETQY
TRBJ2-1	TRBV27	TRBD2	ASSLAGGLSEQF
TRBJ1-5	TRBV5-1	NA	ASSEGGGDQPQH
TRBJ2-7	TRBV7-2	TRBD1	ASSLEGQGAYEQY
TRBJ2-1	TRBV9	TRBD2	ASSPRTSGSGEQF
TRBJ1-1	TRBV5-5	NA	ASSLPGEAF
TRBJ2-6	TRBV12-3/TRBV12-4	TRBD1	ASSSGQVTSGANVLT